The clone carrying this TCR beta chain was seen a few times. This specimen comes from a study of CD8 T cells in ankylosing spondylitis. The CDR3 length is 16 residues. Germline CDR1 DFQATT, CDR2 SNEGSKA (reference sequence). The V end lost 3 bases, the J end lost 1 base, and 15 bases lay between the germline ends. The authors made TCR beta libraries by quantitative 5'-RACE with molecular barcodes. TCRdb itself ran the 5' RACE reads through MiXCR, one entry per CDR3 protein. The sample includes approximately 110,000 distinct CDR3 sequences, less than 25% of them seen just once. V usage is TRBV20-1 and J usage is TRBJ2-2; no firm D call. The sequence came from a male donor with ankylosing spondylitis. What was sequenced was synovial fluid, either unsorted or a sorted T cell fraction (not recorded which). CDR3 protein: CSARPRGRGNTGELFF. The CDR3 region has the DNA TGCAGTGCTAGGCCCCGCGGCCGTGGGAACACCGGGGAGCTGTTTTTT.